The 25 T cell receptor beta chains given below trace back to one sample, sequenced in a study of cytomegalovirus exposure and HLA in healthy donors. The primer mix had 60 Vbeta and 13 Jbeta primers. Assay: immunoSEQ multiplex PCR; the TCRdb copy retains only in-frame clones and omits some. The table includes about 97,000 clones, 76% detected once. Specimen: PBMCs. All receptors derive from a man in his forties in good health and CMV-seronegative.

The chain links TRBV18 to TRBJ1-6; 7 bases map to TRBD1. Germline V gene data show CDR1 as KGHSH and CDR2 as LQKENI. V shed 5 bases and J 9 bases; nucleotides not matched to a gene: 10. This CDR3 is built from 15 residues. The CDR3: CASSFSTGATSPLHF. CDR3 DNA: TGTGCCAGCTCATTCTCAACAGGGGCCACTTCACCCCTCCACTTT.

The count of this clone is one. The chain combines TRBV4-3 with TRBJ1-1, with unresolved D. Germline CDR1 is LGHNA and CDR2 is YSLEER. The CDR3 covers 15 residues. V was clipped by 0 bases and J by 0 bases, with 8 bases between them. The CDR3, as DNA: TGCGCCAGCAGCCAAGATTTTTCAATGAACACTGAAGCTTTCTTT. It encodes CASSQDFSMNTEAFF.

J is TRBJ1-1 and V is TRBV5-5, with 7 bases fitting TRBD1. The CDR3 consists of 15 residues. Germline values: CDR1 SGHKS, CDR2 YYEKEE (reference sequence). The J segment lost 0 bases and the V segment lost 4 bases, leaving 6 bases of the junction unmatched. The CDR3 sequence: CASSGTADMNTEAFF. In DNA form, the CDR3 reads TGTGCCAGCAGCGGGACAGCCGATATGAACACTGAAGCTTTCTTT. Combining the CDR3 with reference TRBV5-5 and TRBJ1-1 gives the whole variable domain DAGVTQSPTHLIKTRGQQVTLRCSPISGHKSVSWYQQVLGQGPQFIFQYYEKEERGRGNFPDRFSARQFPNYSSELNVNALLLGDSALYLCASSGTADMNTEAFFGQGTRLTVV.

The rearrangement uses TRBV5-1 and TRBJ2-1, with 7 nucleotides matching TRBD1. The junction had 4 bases not matched to a gene; V was cut back by 4 bases and J by 0 bases. Germline loops: CDR1 SGHRS, CDR2 YFSETQ. This CDR3 region has 15 residues. The CDR3 DNA is TGCGCCAGCAGCACGGGACAGAGCTCCTACAATGAGCAGTTCTTC. Residues: CASSTGQSSYNEQFF. Drawing the rest from reference TRBV5-1 and TRBJ2-1, the complete variable domain is KAGVTQTPRYLIKTRGQQVTLSCSPISGHRSVSWYQQTPGQGLQFLFEYFSETQRNKGNFPGRFSGRQFSNSRSEMNVSTLELGDSALYLCASSTGQSSYNEQFFGPGTRLTVL.

The CDR3 is CASSYPGVAETQYF. The CDR3 nucleotides read TGTGCCAGCTCCTACCCAGGGGTGGCAGAGACCCAGTACTTC. The genes are TRBV18 and TRBJ2-5; a weak D match, TRBD1 (6 bases). In germline, CDR1 is KGHSH, CDR2 LQKENI. This CDR3 region has 14 residues. V was trimmed by 6 bases and J by 4 bases, leaving 15 bases between them.

The V gene is TRBV28, the J gene TRBJ1-2, with D possibly being TRBD1 (5 bases). CDR3 length: 13 amino acids. V was trimmed by 5 bases and J by 4 bases, leaving 11 bases between them. The germline V gene has CDR1 MDHEN and CDR2 SYDVKM. The CDR3 region has the DNA TGTGCCAGCAGTCCCCGACAGCTCTATGGCTACACCTTC. As protein: CASSPRQLYGYTF.

The J gene is TRBJ1-3, the V gene TRBV9; D is undetermined. Trimming removed 4 bases from V and 0 bases from J, with 11 bases in between. The CDR3 is made up of 15 amino acids. Germline V gene data show CDR1 as SGDLS and CDR2 as YYNGEE. The CDR3 is CASSPSGSSGNTIYF. In DNA form, the CDR3 reads TGTGCCAGCAGCCCTAGCGGCTCCTCTGGAAACACCATATATTTT.

The chain combines TRBV6-6 with TRBJ1-2; no definite D call. The V gene lost 10 bases and the J gene lost 6 bases, with 21 bases spanning the gap. CDR3 length: 14 amino acids. Germline V lookup: CDR1 MNHNY, CDR2 SVGAGI (reference sequence). This chain's CDR3 is CAIRGAPLSDGYTF. CDR3 DNA: TGTGCCATCCGGGGAGCTCCCTTATCGGATGGCTACACCTTC.

The V call is TRBV2, the J call TRBJ1-5; 12 bases fit TRBD1. The V gene end was trimmed by 8 bases and the J gene end by 5 bases; junction bases not matched to a gene: 7. Looked up from germline, CDR1 is SNHLY and CDR2 is FYNNEI. CDR3 length: 15 amino acids. CDR3 protein: CASERGTGGDQPQHF. The CDR3 DNA reads as TGTGCCAGCGAGAGGGGGACAGGGGGCGATCAGCCCCAGCATTTT.

The chain recombines TRBV7-2 with TRBJ2-3, with 7 bases fitting TRBD1. Germline V lookup: CDR1 SGHTA, CDR2 FQGNSA. The ends lost 2 bases at V and 4 bases at J; junction bases unmatched: 6. This CDR3 is built from 15 residues. As DNA, the CDR3 is TGTGCCAGCAGCTTACGACAGGGTGTAGCAGATACGCAGTATTTT. Protein: CASSLRQGVADTQYF.

This clone was detected only a few times. The V gene is TRBV7-9, the J gene TRBJ1-6, with D uncertain. Between the trimmed V and J ends, which lost 1 base and 6 bases, there was a span of 4 bases. The CDR3 length is 13 residues. The germline CDR1 and CDR2 sequences are SEHNR and FQNEAQ (reference sequence). The CDR3 DNA is TGTGCCAGCAGCTTAGAAGCTAATTCACCCCTCCACTTT. It specifies CASSLEANSPLHF.

The rearrangement uses TRBV29-1 and TRBJ1-2, with D maybe TRBD1 (6 bases). Deletions cut 1 base from V and 7 bases from J, with 16 bases between. The CDR3 extends over 14 amino acids. Germline V gene lookup returns CDR1 SQVTM and CDR2 ANQGSEA. CDR3 sequence (DNA): TGCAGCGTTGAAGTCCAAGCAGGGGTCGGTGGCTACACCTTC. It is translated as CSVEVQAGVGGYTF.

The chain combines TRBV6-1 with TRBJ1-1, with D possibly TRBD1 on 5 matching bases. V was shortened by 1 base and J by 0 bases, with 9 bases between the two germline ends. This CDR3 has 15 amino acids. Germline V lookup: CDR1 MNHNS, CDR2 SASEGT. The CDR3 is CASSEEGLMNTEAFF. CDR3 nucleotides: TGTGCCAGCAGTGAAGAGGGGCTGATGAACACTGAAGCTTTCTTT.

The rearrangement uses TRBV18 and TRBJ1-2; 8 bases match TRBD1. In germline, CDR1 is KGHSH, CDR2 LQKENI. The V gene end was trimmed by 3 bases and the J gene end by 8 bases; junction bases not matched to a gene: 5. This CDR3 spans 13 amino acids. The CDR3 sequence is CASSPAGGDGYTF. The CDR3 DNA is TGTGCCAGCTCACCCGCAGGGGGCGACGGCTACACCTTC.

The genes are TRBV9 and TRBJ1-5, with TRBD1 matching over 7 bases. There are 13 residues in the CDR3. V lost 4 bases, J lost 6 bases, and 4 bases stayed unmatched. In germline, CDR1 is SGDLS, CDR2 YYNGEE. The CDR3 bases are TGTGCCAGCAGCCGGGACAGTCCTCAGCCCCAGCATTTT. The encoded protein is CASSRDSPQPQHF. Filled out from reference TRBV9 and TRBJ1-5, the complete variable domain reads DSGVTQTPKHLITATGQRVTLRCSPRSGDLSVYWYQQSLDQGLQFLIQYYNGEERAKGNILERFSAQQFPDLHSELNLSSLELGDSALYFCASSRDSPQPQHFGDGTRLSIL.

The chain joins TRBV11-2 to TRBJ1-4; maybe TRBD1 (6 bases). Germline assignment: CDR1 SGHAT and CDR2 FQNNGV. The CDR3 loop spans 15 amino acids. Trimming left V 5 bases short and J 7 bases short, with 17 bases between. CDR3 residues: CASSPSGTRFEKLFF. The CDR3 nucleotides are TGTGCCAGCAGCCCAAGTGGGACAAGGTTTGAAAAACTGTTTTTT.

The DNA for the CDR3 is TGTGCCAGCAGCCACCCGCGCGGGGAGAGTTTGGGAGGCTACACCTTC. Its protein is CASSHPRGESLGGYTF. The rearrangement joins TRBV4-2 to TRBJ1-2; D remains ambiguous. Trimming shortened V by 3 bases and J by 8 bases, and 22 bases separated the two germline ends. The germline CDR1 and CDR2 sequences are LGHNA and YNFKEQ. This CDR3 is 16 amino acids long.

The V and J genes are TRBV10-2 and TRBJ2-3; 14 positions agree with TRBD2. Germline-derived CDR1 and CDR2 are WSHSY and SAAADI. J was trimmed by 4 bases and V by 4 bases; bases with no gene match: 4. CDR3 length equals 16 residues. CDR3 nucleotides: TGCGCCAGCAGTGGACTAGCGGGGGGGCCACCAGATACGCAGTATTTT. It specifies CASSGLAGGPPDTQYF.

There are a few counts of this clone. This sequence joins TRBV6-5 and TRBJ2-2; TRBD1 matches at 7 bases. This CDR3 comprises 15 residues. Germline CDR1 and CDR2: MNHEY and SVGAGI. The ends lost 4 bases at V and 2 bases at J; junction bases unmatched: 4. Here the CDR3 reads CASSFNRGNTGELFF. The CDR3 region has the DNA TGTGCCAGCAGTTTTAACAGGGGCAACACCGGGGAGCTGTTTTTT.

The genes are TRBV4-1 and TRBJ1-5, with D possibly TRBD1 on 6 matching bases. This CDR3 spans 14 amino acids. V was clipped by 1 base and J by 15 bases, with 19 bases between them. Germline assignment: CDR1 MGHRA and CDR2 YSYEKL. The CDR3 DNA follows: TGCGCCAGCAGCCAAGCGGGAAACACAGGGATGTTGCATTTT. It specifies CASSQAGNTGMLHF.

V is TRBV5-4 and J is TRBJ2-7; a weak D match, TRBD1 (5 bases). The V gene's germline CDR1 is SGHNT and CDR2 YYREEE (reference sequence). Trimming took 3 bases from V and 6 from J, leaving 10 bases between them. The CDR3 has 12 residues. The CDR3 loop reads CASSSGSPEQYF. The CDR3 region has the DNA TGTGCCAGCAGCTCAGGGTCCCCCGAGCAGTACTTC.

This clone was detected only a few times. The rearrangement links TRBV4-1 to TRBJ1-2; D possibly corresponds to TRBD1 (5 bases). V shed 1 base and J shed 4 bases, with 13 bases lying between them. Germline CDR1 and CDR2: MGHRA and YSYEKL. This CDR3 is 15 amino acids long. CDR3 amino acids: CASSQVVGGTYGYTF. Written as DNA, the CDR3 is TGCGCCAGCAGCCAAGTTGTCGGGGGTACCTATGGCTACACCTTC.

The chain recombines TRBV19 with TRBJ1-2; 9 nucleotides line up with TRBD1. This CDR3 spans 17 amino acids. Germline CDR1 reads LNHDA; CDR2 reads SQIVND (reference sequence). Trimming removed 7 bases from V and 4 bases from J; junction bases left unmatched: 16. This chain's CDR3 is CASTLGTGMDEVYGYTF. DNA of the CDR3: TGTGCCAGTACCCTGGGGACAGGGATGGACGAGGTCTATGGCTACACCTTC.

The CDR3: CASSGQGSYQPQHF. In nucleotides, the CDR3 is TGTGCCAGCAGCGGACAGGGCTCATATCAGCCCCAGCATTTT. The chain is built from TRBV16 and TRBJ1-5, with 8 positions matching TRBD1. Germline CDR1 reads KGHSY; CDR2 reads FQNENV. The CDR3 runs to 14 residues. V gave up 5 bases and J gave up 5 bases; unmatched junction bases: 5.

The V gene is TRBV6-4, the J gene TRBJ2-1; TRBD2 matches at 9 bases. From germline, CDR1 is MRHNA and CDR2 SNTAGT. V was clipped by 0 bases and J by 9 bases; unmatched bases: 6. This CDR3 has 15 amino acids. The CDR3, as DNA: TGTGCCAGCAGTGACTCGGGGCGGGGGGGCGGTGAGCAGTTCTTC. It specifies CASSDSGRGGGEQFF.